The present TCR beta chain was sequenced within a study of identical twins. A universal primer site was incorporated via template switching, and the cDNA contained unique molecular identifiers. TCRdb used MiXCR to reprocess the 5' RACE reads, holding one entry per CDR3 protein. The table shows around 370,000 distinct CDR3 sequences, with roughly 9% occurring only once. The V gene's germline CDR1 is SGHDT and CDR2 YYEEEE. This CDR3 has 13 residues. The ends were cut back, 4 bases at V and 4 bases at J, with 8 bases in the middle. General study findings and limits: In zero-insertion analyses, partial confounding could arise from invariant MAIT and iNKT cells. Insertions were fewer in abundant cord blood beta clonotypes, whereas memory repertoires showed none of this pattern. Low generation-probability sequences were in excess among twin-shared out-of-frame alpha sequences.

Concerning this clonotype itself: Its antigen remains unknown.

The chain has TRBV5-6 and TRBJ1-4; D ambiguous. The sequence came from a woman between 45 and 60 years old in good health. The specimen was naive T cells sorted from blood. CDR3 region: CASSQWGNEKLFF. The CDR3 nucleotides read TGTGCCAGCAGCCAGTGGGGTAATGAAAAACTGTTTTTT.